The T cell receptor beta chain under discussion was sequenced for a study of cytomegalovirus exposure and HLA in healthy donors (dated by TCRdb to the late 2010s). Describing the broader study: In an earlier analysis of around 540 of the donors, 250 to 300 Gb of sequence data and 117 million unique TCR beta sequences from roughly 180 million T cells were reported. In the later analysis, no new phenotypic data were used to find candidate immune exposures; instead, reliance was placed on TCR beta sequences and their occurrence across donors. In a later analysis, previously published TCR beta repertoires from 500 to 750 donors were re-analyzed and high-resolution HLA genotyping was added so that TCR occurrence patterns could be studied. Of the approximately 400 genotyped donors, approximately 83% fell in the genetic ancestry cluster associated with self-reported Caucasian donors. Several DR-DQ haplotypes were treated as single units for association and clustering because of strong linkage in the cohort. The study profiled the T cell repertoires of under 700 subjects by immunosequencing and related them to cytomegalovirus serostatus. High-throughput TCR immunosequencing, statistical association of individual TCRs with disease status, and machine learning were combined to predict cytomegalovirus infection status. Genome-wide SNP genotypes for about 60% of the roughly 670 donors were used in a later genetic analysis, which treated that subset as a discovery cohort. Typing coverage differed by locus: A, B, C, DRB1 and DQB1 were typed in roughly 620-640 donors, DQA1 in 522, DPA1 in 600 to 610, and DPB1 in just under 490. Among about 390 genotyped donors of the cohort, an average of approximately 250,000 unique TCR beta nucleotide sequences were sequenced per donor, around a sixth of them non-productive. Alongside the repertoire data, information on donor age, sex, ethnicity and CMV serostatus was compiled. Every discovery cohort repertoire had been produced on one sequencing platform. An earlier analysis of about 600 of the donors used high-throughput TCR beta sequencing to judge whether each TCR beta V gene segment behaved as functional or pseudogenic. The study was designed to test whether signatures of past pathogen exposure could be identified by cataloging public T cell receptors. An early release covering roughly 640 HLA-typed donors comprised approximately 300 gigabases of sequencing data and roughly 85 million unique TCR sequences. Class I and class II HLA loci were covered by the typing at four-digit resolution. Besides the first cohort of about 730 subjects, a separate validation cohort made up of 120 or so different subjects was used. On the study overall, not on this receptor specifically: Strong co-occurrence of HLA alleles, especially DR and DQ, made assigning TCR associations to individual alleles difficult. HLA typing was unavailable for some donors at each locus, so association tests used only the typed subset. A later analysis associated roughly 17,000 TCR beta sequences with specific HLA alleles at a false discovery rate of 0.05. Presence/absence analyses assumed roughly uniform sequencing depth across donors, an assumption that may not hold. Compared with the approximately 670-donor mean, donors in an Asian-associated ancestry cluster had fewer N-insertions in productive TCRs, according to a later genetic analysis. Some IMGT-functional V segments, including TRBV6-2 and TRBV6-3, could not be told apart with the 87-base-pair reads, so those segments were excluded. In a later analysis, most CMV-associated TCR beta chains were found to appear HLA-restricted, with HLA associations seemingly driven largely by CMV exposure. While some public TCRs were present in many individuals, most TCR sequences turned up only very rarely across donors. Linkage disequilibrium might explain the correlated functional status among segregating V segments, but an unknown experimental factor could not be excluded. A total of fewer than 200 TCR beta chains were listed by the study as associated with cytomegalovirus. In a later genetic analysis, a missense DCLRE1C variant was associated with V-gene and J-gene trimming of TCR beta chains, and the association was replicated in an independent cohort. The only immune exposure information available for the cohort was CMV serostatus. A cluster of highly shared sequence variants was judged likely to be a technical artifact of the sequencing pipeline. A later analysis reported that several top co-occurrence clusters appeared linked to parvovirus B19, influenza, CMV and Epstein-Barr virus. A few of the identified cytomegalovirus-associated TCR beta chains were confirmed in vitro to be specific for cytomegalovirus antigens. Cytomegalovirus status was reported to be diagnosed by the classifier with high specificity and sensitivity in both the original and validation cohorts. The cohort was sequenced for TCR beta chains only, and without alpha or paired-chain data the features that could be detected were limited. It was suggested by the authors that the approach could potentially be generalized to other disease states and immunological phenotypes. In an earlier analysis of approximately 590 of the donors, most TCR beta V segments appeared in productive rearrangements about 87% or about 30% of the time, broadly matching IMGT annotations. Because counts were too low, 15 or so rarely observed V segments, including chromosome 9 orphons, were excluded from the earlier analysis of around 640 of the donors. In a later analysis, HLA-associated TCR beta chains showed more clonal expansion and lower generation probabilities than non-associated chains that were equally common. A later analysis found that TCR association rates varied across HLA loci, with DRB1 alleles showing the most associated TCRs and HLA-C alleles the fewest. A further reported finding was that TCR beta sequences accurately predicted the HLA-A and HLA-B alleles for most subjects in the first cohort.

A note on this clone: The specificity of this receptor is unknown. No base-level quality is on record; no much larger clone is a single base apart.

In total, 500 to 700 healthy bone marrow donors made up the cohort. At the time of sampling, every cohort member was nominally healthy, though immune exposures that went unrecorded were likely present. The donor tested CMV seropositive, placing the donor among the 290 or so seropositive members of the cohort. Every donor gave a peripheral blood sample, and the peripheral blood mononuclear cells from that sample were used for TCR beta sequencing. The Qiagen DNeasy Blood Extraction Kit was used to extract genomic DNA from the blood cell samples. V is cut by 4 bases and J by 7 bases, and the space between the germline ends is 30 bases. The CDR1 and CDR2 encoded by the germline V gene are SGHDT and YYEEEE. From cysteine to phenylalanine, the CDR3 is 18 amino acids long. The read is trimmed to its CDR3 DNA, 54 bases read in frame from base 1. Preparation of the library involved the immunoSEQ multiplex PCR assay. The multiplex PCR relied on a mix of 60 forward primers for TCR Vbeta segments and 13 reverse primers for TCR Jbeta segments. The CDR3 region of rearranged TCR beta genes was amplified from genomic DNA with a multiplex PCR assay. On the Illumina HiSeq System, the amplified TCR beta libraries were sequenced as 87-base-pair reads. The study's own analysis went as follows. A later analysis tallied around 82 million unique TCR beta chains across the 666 repertoires, and around 9.9 million of those chains were shared by two or more donors. To remove PCR and sequencing errors, raw reads were error-corrected and collapsed into unique sequences using a nearest-neighbor algorithm that merged closely related sequences. To assign V, D and J gene segments, CDR3 sequences were aligned to IMGT reference sequences. For a sequence to be retained, a match of at least six nucleotides was required to both a V gene segment and a J gene segment. A rearrangement was called productive if the CDR3 had no stop codons and remained in frame with V and J, and every other rearrangement was called non-productive. Following IMGT convention, CDR3 was defined as the stretch from the second conserved V-encoded cysteine up to the conserved J-encoded phenylalanine. The earlier analysis of a few hundred of the donors excluded any sequence lacking an unambiguous match to a single V gene segment. In an earlier analysis of roughly 500 of the donors, V segments were called functional above 56.7% productive rearrangements and were called segregating when the between-donor standard deviation exceeded 5%. A statistical classification framework was developed to diagnose cytomegalovirus status using the catalog of TCR beta chain sequences. A later analysis assigned V and J genes by comparing TCR nucleotide sequences with IMGT/GENE-DB human TR gene sequences. In a later analysis, CDR3 sequences and most-parsimonious VDJ recombination scenarios were assigned using the TCRdist pipeline. In a later analysis, each TCR beta chain was defined by its CDR3 amino acid sequence together with its V-gene family, and reads without a unique V-gene family were excluded. As a way to deal with suspected cross-contamination and a sequencing artifact, a later analysis dropped 640 or so nucleotide sequences that were highly shared and had low generation probability. For each public chain, a later analysis derived a clonal expansion index from normalized ranks of inferred template counts within each repertoire. A later analysis computed generation probabilities with a VDJ recombination model fitted to out-of-frame rearrangements, and checked the results against IGoR. Hypergeometric tests were used in a later analysis to score TCR-TCR, TCR-HLA and TCR-CMV co-occurrence, with a repertoire-size bias correction applied to the TCR pairs. To estimate false discovery rates, a later analysis permuted the HLA or CMV assignments 20 times. In a later analysis, co-occurring TCRs were grouped using DBSCAN, with TCRdist sequence similarity added in when clustering inside HLA-allele-positive subsets. For co-occurrence clustering, repertoires with fewer than 30,000 or more than 120,000 public chains were excluded, along with five repertoires with anomalous nucleotide sharing. TCRdb limited this immuneACCESS table to in-frame rearrangements with V and J called. A share of clones is missing; checked studies link under half to unresolved V genes, and the rest is unexplained. That table gives V, J and clone size, and the DNA gave D and trimming. Across this sample there are approximately 280,000 clones, with 75% to 90% seen only once. The top ten hold 4% of the sample.

Material: PBMCs. The chain uses TRBV5-6 and TRBJ2-7; TRBD2 is possibly the D segment (6 matching bases). The clonotype comes from a man in his forties in good health and CMV-seropositive. Here is the DNA: TGTGCCAGCAGCCCCGGCGGAGGGGAACTCTCGTTGTCGGAGGAGCAGTACTTC. The translation is CASSPGGGELSLSEEQYF.